Given below is one TCR beta chain in context. Its target is unknown. The table came from immunoSEQ multiplex PCR; TCRdb's copy has only in-frame clones and leaves some out. The sample includes 6,000 or so clones, approximately 86% of them seen just once. The data belong to a study of T cells in localized non-small cell lung cancer. Germline loops: CDR1 SGHRS, CDR2 YFSETQ. Trimming took 0 bases from V and 2 from J, leaving 6 bases between them. This CDR3 contains 15 residues. Study observations and caveats: Higher adjacent-lung clonality was associated with shorter survival. Uninvolved nearby lung showed the greatest T cell clonality, exceeding that found in tumor. Sequence data derive from only one tumor region, so heterogeneity remains possible.

The source is a male donor older than 55 with stage I lung adenocarcinoma. The chain carries TRBV5-1 and TRBJ2-6; no clear D. The source material was peripheral blood, sampled before any cancer treatment. CDR3 protein: CASSLDVAGANVLTF. CDR3 sequence (DNA): TGCGCCAGCAGCTTGGATGTAGCTGGGGCCAACGTCCTGACTTTC.